This T cell receptor beta chain was identified during a study of blood T cell repertoires in COVID-19. Study-wide context: Some COVID-19 samples were acute and others convalescent; all came from the United States, Italy and Spain.

Produced via immunoSEQ multiplex PCR; TCRdb's table is partial and in-frame only. The profile shows about 230,000 clones, 80% to 90% of them singletons. The Seattle patients joined while their infection was active and were tracked longitudinally afterward. V was pared by 3 bases and J by 4 bases, with 16 bases between. Germline values: CDR1 SGHNT, CDR2 YYREEE (reference sequence). CDR3 length: 15 residues. This chain joins TRBV5-4 and TRBJ1-2; TRBD1 is a possible D gene (6 bases). The source material was peripheral blood. This receptor was identified in a man in his forties or fifties with COVID-19, enrolled during active disease. This CDR3 is CASSYGATRGYGYTF. The CDR3, as DNA: TGTGCCAGCAGCTACGGGGCCACCAGGGGCTATGGCTACACCTTC.